Sequencing of this T cell receptor (beta chain) was carried out in a study of long-term antiretroviral therapy in people with HIV. In the study overall: Some samples came about a decade before the 2015 immediate-ART recommendation, and these were the earliest.

In this sample, this clone turned up once. Its antigen is still unknown. Germline V gives CDR1 SNHLY, CDR2 FYNNEI. Trimming shortened V by 5 bases and J by 4 bases, and 15 bases separated the two germline ends. The CDR3 runs to 15 residues. Study-level results: Across all time points, the repertoire was dominated by clones that expanded before ART. In samples taken after ART, diversity increased but remained below transplant donor control levels.

Running of the v3.0 immunoSEQ assay took place at survey level. Data came from immunoSEQ multiplex PCR; TCRdb stores just in-frame clones and leaves some out. The data show 20,000 to 30,000 clones, around 79% seen once. The receptor was isolated from a woman in her 30s with HIV. J is TRBJ1-5 and V is TRBV2; weak D call: TRBD1 (6 bases). The sequencing used unsorted PBMCs, collected 1.1 years before starting antiretroviral therapy. CDR3 in DNA: TGTGCCAGCAGTTTTCCGGGAAGGGGGAATCAGCCCCAGCATTTT. Encoded protein: CASSFPGRGNQPQHF.